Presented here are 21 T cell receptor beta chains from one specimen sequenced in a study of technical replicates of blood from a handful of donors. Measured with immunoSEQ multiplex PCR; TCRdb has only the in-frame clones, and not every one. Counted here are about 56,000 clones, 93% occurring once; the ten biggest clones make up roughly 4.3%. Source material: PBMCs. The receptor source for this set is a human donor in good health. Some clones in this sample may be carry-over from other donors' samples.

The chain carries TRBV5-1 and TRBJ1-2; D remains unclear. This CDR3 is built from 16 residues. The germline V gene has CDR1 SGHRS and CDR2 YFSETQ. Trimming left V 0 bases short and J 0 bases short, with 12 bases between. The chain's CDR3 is CASSLDSLLANYGYTF. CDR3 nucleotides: TGCGCCAGCAGCTTGGACAGCTTACTAGCTAACTATGGCTACACCTTC.

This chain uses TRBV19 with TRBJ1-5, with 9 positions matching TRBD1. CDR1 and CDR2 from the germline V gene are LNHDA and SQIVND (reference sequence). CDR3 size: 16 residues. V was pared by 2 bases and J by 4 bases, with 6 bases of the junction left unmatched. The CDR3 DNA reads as TGTGCCAGTAGTATACGGACAGGGGATGGGAATCAGCCCCAGCATTTT. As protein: CASSIRTGDGNQPQHF.

CDR3 nucleotide sequence: TGTGCCAGCAGCTTGTATACGGGGGGGATCACAGATACGCAGTATTTT. As protein: CASSLYTGGITDTQYF. The chain uses TRBV5-4 and TRBJ2-3; 8 bases agree with TRBD2. The CDR3 sequence is 16 residues long. Looked up from germline, CDR1 is SGHNT and CDR2 is YYREEE (reference sequence). V lost 1 base to trimming and J lost 2 bases; unmatched junction nucleotides: 6.

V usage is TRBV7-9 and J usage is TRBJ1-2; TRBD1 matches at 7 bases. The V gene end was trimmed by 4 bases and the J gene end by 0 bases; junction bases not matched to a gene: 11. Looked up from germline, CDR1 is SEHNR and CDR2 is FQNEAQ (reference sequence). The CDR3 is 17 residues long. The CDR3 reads CASSSVADRLSNYGYTF. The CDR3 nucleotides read TGTGCCAGCAGCTCCGTCGCGGACAGGTTGTCTAACTATGGCTACACCTTC.

DNA of the CDR3: TGTGCCAGCAGTTTATTACAGTCTGGGGCCAACGTCCTGACTTTC. This sequence encodes CASSLLQSGANVLTF. The chain is built from TRBV27 and TRBJ2-6; D is unclear. The CDR3 is 15 amino acids. V dropped 1 base and J dropped 1 base, with 5 bases sitting between them. Germline CDR1 and CDR2: MNHEY and SMNVEV (reference sequence).

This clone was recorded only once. The CDR3 sequence is CSVESANYGYTF. Written as DNA, the CDR3 is TGCAGCGTTGAATCCGCTAACTATGGCTACACCTTC. This chain links TRBV29-1 with TRBJ1-2; the D is unclear. V was cut by 2 bases and J by 0 bases, with 4 bases left in between. From germline, CDR1 is SQVTM and CDR2 ANQGSEA. The CDR3 loop spans 12 amino acids.

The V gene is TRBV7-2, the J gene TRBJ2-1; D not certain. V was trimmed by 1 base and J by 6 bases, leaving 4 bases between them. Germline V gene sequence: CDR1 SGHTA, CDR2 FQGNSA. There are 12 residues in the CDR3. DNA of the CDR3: TGTGCCAGCAGCTTAGTGGCCAATGAGCAGTTCTTC. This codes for CASSLVANEQFF.

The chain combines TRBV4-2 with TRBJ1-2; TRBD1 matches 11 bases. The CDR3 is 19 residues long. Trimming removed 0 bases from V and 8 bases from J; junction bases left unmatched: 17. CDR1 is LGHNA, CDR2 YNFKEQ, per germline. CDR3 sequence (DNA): TGTGCCAGCAGCCAAGATCTTACGGCGGTCGGGACAGGGGGGTTAGGCTACACCTTC. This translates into CASSQDLTAVGTGGLGYTF.

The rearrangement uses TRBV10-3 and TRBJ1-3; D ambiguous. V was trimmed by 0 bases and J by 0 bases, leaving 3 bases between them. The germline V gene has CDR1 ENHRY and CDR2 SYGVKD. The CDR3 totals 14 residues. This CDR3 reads CAISESSSGNTIYF. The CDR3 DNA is TGTGCCATCAGTGAGTCGAGCTCTGGAAACACCATATATTTT.

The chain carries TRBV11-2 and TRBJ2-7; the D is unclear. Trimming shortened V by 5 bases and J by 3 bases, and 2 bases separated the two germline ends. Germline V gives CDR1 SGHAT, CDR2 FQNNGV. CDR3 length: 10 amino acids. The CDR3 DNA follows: TGTGCCAGCAGCCGCTACGAGCAGTACTTC. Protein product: CASSRYEQYF. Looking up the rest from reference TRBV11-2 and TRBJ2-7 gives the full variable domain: EAGVAQSPRYKIIEKRQSVAFWCNPISGHATLYWYQQILGQGPKLLIQFQNNGVVDDSQLPKDRFSAERLKGVDSTLKIQPAKLEDSAVYLCASSRYEQYFGPGTRLTVT.

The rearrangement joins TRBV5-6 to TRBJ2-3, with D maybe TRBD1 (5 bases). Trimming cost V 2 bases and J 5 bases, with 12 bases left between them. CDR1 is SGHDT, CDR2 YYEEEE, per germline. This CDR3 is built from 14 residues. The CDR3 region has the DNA TGTGCCAGCAGCTTTCCACAGGTTAAAGATACGCAGTATTTT. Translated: CASSFPQVKDTQYF.

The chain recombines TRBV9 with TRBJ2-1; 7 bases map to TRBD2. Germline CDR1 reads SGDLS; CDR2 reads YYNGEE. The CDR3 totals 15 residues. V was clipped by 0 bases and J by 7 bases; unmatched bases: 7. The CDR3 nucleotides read TGTGCCAGCAGCGTAGCAGTCGGACTAGTGAATGAGCAGTTCTTC. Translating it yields CASSVAVGLVNEQFF.

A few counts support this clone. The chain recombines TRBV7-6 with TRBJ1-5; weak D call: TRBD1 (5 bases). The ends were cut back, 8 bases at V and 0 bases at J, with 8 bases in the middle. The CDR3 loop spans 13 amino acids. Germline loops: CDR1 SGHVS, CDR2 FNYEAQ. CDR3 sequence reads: CASGANSNQPQHF. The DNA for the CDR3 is TGTGCCAGCGGGGCGAATAGCAATCAGCCCCAGCATTTT.

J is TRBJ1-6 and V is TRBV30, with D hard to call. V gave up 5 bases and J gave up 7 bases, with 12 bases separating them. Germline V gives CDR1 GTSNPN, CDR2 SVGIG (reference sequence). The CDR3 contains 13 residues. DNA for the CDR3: TGTGCCTGGGGGCTTCGAGGGAATTCACCCCTCCACTTT. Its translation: CAWGLRGNSPLHF.

The CDR3 DNA reads TGCGCCAGCAGGTTCGATCAGGGTCCTGGGGCCAACGTCCTGACTTTC. It translates to CASRFDQGPGANVLTF. The V call is TRBV5-1, the J call TRBJ2-6; possible D gene TRBD1, 5 bases. The CDR3 runs 16 residues. V was shortened by 5 bases and J by 2 bases, with 14 bases between the two germline ends. Germline V CDR1 and CDR2: SGHRS, YFSETQ.

As DNA, the CDR3 is TGCAGCGTTGCCCGCCAGCGTGATACGCAGTATTTT. This translates into CSVARQRDTQYF. V usage is TRBV29-1 and J usage is TRBJ2-3; D ambiguous. Trimming pared 4 bases from V and 6 bases from J, leaving 11 bases between. The germline CDR1 and CDR2 sequences are SQVTM and ANQGSEA. CDR3 length: 12 residues.

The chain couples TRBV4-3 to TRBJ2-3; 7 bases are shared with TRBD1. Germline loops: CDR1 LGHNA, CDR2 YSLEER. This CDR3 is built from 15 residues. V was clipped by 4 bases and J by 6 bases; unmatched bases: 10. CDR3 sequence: CASSLRQGPFDTQYF. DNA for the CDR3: TGCGCCAGCAGCCTCCGACAGGGTCCTTTCGATACGCAGTATTTT.

CDR3 loop: CASTETGKNQPQHF. The CDR3 DNA is TGTGCCAGCACCGAGACGGGGAAAAATCAGCCCCAGCATTTT. The chain has TRBV2 and TRBJ1-5; D remains ambiguous. The CDR3 runs to 14 residues. From germline, CDR1 is SNHLY and CDR2 FYNNEI. Trimming shortened V by 7 bases and J by 4 bases, and 14 bases separated the two germline ends.

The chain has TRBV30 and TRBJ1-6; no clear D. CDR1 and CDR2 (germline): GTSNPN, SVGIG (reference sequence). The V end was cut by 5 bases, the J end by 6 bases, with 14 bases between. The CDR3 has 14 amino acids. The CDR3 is CAWDQGGRNSPLHF. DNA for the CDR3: TGTGCCTGGGATCAAGGAGGCCGTAATTCACCCCTCCACTTT.

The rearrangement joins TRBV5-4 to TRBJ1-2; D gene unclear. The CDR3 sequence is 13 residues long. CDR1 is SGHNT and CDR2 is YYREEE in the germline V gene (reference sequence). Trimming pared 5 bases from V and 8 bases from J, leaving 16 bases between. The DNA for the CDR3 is TGTGCCAGCAGACCCCTTGGGCGGGAAGGCTACACCTTC. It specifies CASRPLGREGYTF.

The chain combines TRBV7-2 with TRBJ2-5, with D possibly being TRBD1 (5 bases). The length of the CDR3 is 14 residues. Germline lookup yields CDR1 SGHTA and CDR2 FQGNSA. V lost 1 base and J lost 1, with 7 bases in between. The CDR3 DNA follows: TGTGCCAGCAGCTTAGGAAGGGGCCAAGAGACCCAGTACTTC. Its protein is CASSLGRGQETQYF.